A single sample is the source of the 9 T cell receptor beta chains below, sequenced in a study of shared clonotypes between healthy human individuals (dated by TCRdb to the early 2020s). For the CD8 naive samples, CD45RO-negative cells were positively selected for CCR7, yielding a CD45RA+CCR7+ population from which TemRA cells were excluded. Receptors were amplified or captured by the immunoSEQ multiplex PCR assay. The table comes from immuneACCESS by way of TCRdb, which keeps in-frame sequences with V and J called. Part of the clones is missing from these tables; in studies checked, under half for an unresolved V gene and the rest for unknown reasons. Within this sample are 1.5 million to 2.5 million clones, with about 95% of them counted one time only. The top ten constitute 1.2% of the sample. Sequencing used naive CD8+ T cells sorted from blood. In light of the paper, this sample's cell subset or site label describes: CD45RA+CCR7+. The receptors originated from a man between 18 and 35 years old in good health.

As concerns this clone: In this CDR3 the conserved last residue, phenylalanine or tryptophan, is missing, so a read error is likely. It is unclear where the CDR3 begins or ends on the DNA, so no DNA is shown, and the CDR3 is as TCRdb lists it. The V call is TRBV13, the J call TRBJ1-1. The CDR3 spans 13 residues, counting both ends. In germline, CDR1 is PRHDT, CDR2 FYEKMQ (reference sequence). The CDR3 loop reads CASSLGRGADLIM.

V usage is TRBV27 and J usage is TRBJ1-1; D is perhaps TRBD1 (5 bases). The CDR3 totals 14 residues. The germline CDR1 and CDR2 sequences are MNHEY and SMNVEV (reference sequence). V shed 6 bases and J shed 4 bases, with 15 bases lying between them. Here the CDR3 DNA reads TGTGCCAGCAGCCGCCACCGGGGCGTCACTGAAGCTTTCTTT. It codes for CASSRHRGVTEAFF.

About this clone: The sample holds other DNA sequences that translate to the same CDR3. This chain uses TRBV5-6 with TRBJ1-3, with D perhaps TRBD1 (5 bases). This CDR3 spans 15 amino acids. The V end lost 4 bases, the J end lost 2 bases, and 13 bases lay between the germline ends. Germline V gene sequence: CDR1 SGHDT, CDR2 YYEEEE. The CDR3 DNA is TGTGCCAGCAGCCCAGGGCCGGGGGCTGGAAACACCATATATTTT. It codes for CASSPGPGAGNTIYF.

J is TRBJ2-3 and V is TRBV27; 7 bases map to TRBD1. The CDR3 sequence is 14 residues long. V trimming: 6 bases; J trimming: 2 bases; junction bases outside the gene matches: 5. Germline V CDR1 and CDR2: MNHEY, SMNVEV (reference sequence). CDR3 residues: CASRVGQDTDTQYF. The CDR3, as DNA: TGTGCCAGCAGGGTCGGACAGGACACAGATACGCAGTATTTT.

This chain connects TRBV7-9 to TRBJ2-6; D remains unclear. The V gene lost 7 bases and the J gene lost 1 base, with 11 bases spanning the gap. The length of the CDR3 is 15 residues. Germline loops: CDR1 SEHNR, CDR2 FQNEAQ (reference sequence). The CDR3 sequence: CASTFPSSGANVLTF. The CDR3 DNA follows: TGTGCCAGCACCTTCCCCAGTTCTGGGGCCAACGTCCTGACTTTC.

This rearrangement joins TRBV7-8 to TRBJ2-3, with 8 bases that match TRBD2. CDR3 length equals 12 residues. CDR1 is SGHVS, CDR2 FQNEAQ, per germline. Trimming removed 9 bases from V and 3 bases from J; junction bases left unmatched: 2. As DNA, the CDR3 is TGTGCCAGTAGCGGGGTGACAGATACGCAGTATTTT. This sequence encodes CASSGVTDTQYF.

This clone was detected only once. V and J are TRBV7-8 and TRBJ2-3; 11 nucleotides agree with TRBD2. This CDR3 spans 15 amino acids. Germline V gene lookup returns CDR1 SGHVS and CDR2 FQNEAQ. V was clipped by 4 bases and J by 4 bases; unmatched bases: 4. CDR3 region: CASSSTSGGADTQYF. CDR3 DNA: TGTGCCAGCAGCTCCACTAGCGGGGGTGCAGATACGCAGTATTTT. The whole variable domain, filled in from reference TRBV7-8 and TRBJ2-3, reads GAGVSQSPRYKVAKRGQDVALRCDPISGHVSLFWYQQALGQGPEFLTYFQNEAQLDKSGLPSDRFFAERPEGSVSTLKIQRTQQEDSAVYLCASSSTSGGADTQYFGPGTRLTVL.

The rearrangement links TRBV2 to TRBJ2-3, with 7 bases lining up with TRBD2. Germline trimming cut 8 bases from V and 0 bases from J; bases unmatched to any gene: 8. The CDR3 length is 15 residues. Germline CDR1 reads SNHLY; CDR2 reads FYNNEI. The CDR3 sequence: CASGAGVISTDTQYF. The CDR3 DNA is TGTGCCAGCGGCGCGGGGGTGATTAGCACAGATACGCAGTATTTT.

Turning to this clone: The same CDR3 also results from other DNA sequences found in this sample. The chain is built from TRBV19 and TRBJ2-7, with D hard to call. V was shortened by 1 base and J by 0 bases, with 7 bases between the two germline ends. The CDR3 runs 14 residues. Per germline, CDR1 LNHDA and CDR2 SQIVND (reference sequence). The CDR3 spells CASSIAGTSYEQYF. CDR3 coding DNA: TGTGCCAGTAGTATAGCGGGTACCTCCTACGAGCAGTACTTC.